This section outlines one T cell receptor (beta chain) sequence together with its context. What it binds is unknown. Primed by a sample-barcoded 5' primer and a J-beta primer mix, a second PCR proceeded for 7 to 11 cycles. All cDNA molecules were each tagged by a template-switch adaptor with 12 random nucleotides. TCRdb recomputed calls from the 5' RACE reads with MiXCR, one row per CDR3 protein. The table has some 1,500,000 distinct CDR3 sequences, roughly two fifths seen once. This specimen comes from a study of blood T cells in healthy people across ages. The overall study: About one barcoded beta molecule per two T cells came from capture by template switching. Overall study findings and caveats: Age advanced and TCR beta diversity per million T cells fell, roughly linearly. Estimates based on one million T cells were treated as lower bounds.

Source material: blood. The sequence derives from a woman aged 18 to 35 in good health.

As DNA, the CDR3 is TGCAGCGTTGAATCCCTCCGGCAGGGCGTCTATGGCTACACCTTC. As protein: CSVESLRQGVYGYTF. The chain joins TRBV29-1 to TRBJ1-2, with a weak D call TRBD1 (5 bases). Germline CDR1 and CDR2: SQVTM and ANQGSEA. This CDR3 comprises 15 residues. The ends were cut back, 2 bases at V and 4 bases at J, with 17 bases in the middle.